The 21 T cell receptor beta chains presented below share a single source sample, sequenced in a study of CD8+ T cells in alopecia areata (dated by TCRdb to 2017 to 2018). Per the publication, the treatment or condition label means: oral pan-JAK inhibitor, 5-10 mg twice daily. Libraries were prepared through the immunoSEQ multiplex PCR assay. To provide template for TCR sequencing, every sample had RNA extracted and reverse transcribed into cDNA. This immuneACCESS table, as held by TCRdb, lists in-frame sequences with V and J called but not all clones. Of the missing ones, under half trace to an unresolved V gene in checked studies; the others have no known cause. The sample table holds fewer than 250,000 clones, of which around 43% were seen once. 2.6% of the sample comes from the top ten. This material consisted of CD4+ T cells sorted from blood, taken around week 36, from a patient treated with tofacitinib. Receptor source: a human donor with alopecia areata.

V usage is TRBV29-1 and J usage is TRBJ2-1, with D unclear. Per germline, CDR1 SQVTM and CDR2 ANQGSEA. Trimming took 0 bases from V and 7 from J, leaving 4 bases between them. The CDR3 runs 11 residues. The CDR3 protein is CSVEDRNEQFF. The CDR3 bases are TGCAGCGTTGAAGATCGGAATGAGCAGTTCTTC.

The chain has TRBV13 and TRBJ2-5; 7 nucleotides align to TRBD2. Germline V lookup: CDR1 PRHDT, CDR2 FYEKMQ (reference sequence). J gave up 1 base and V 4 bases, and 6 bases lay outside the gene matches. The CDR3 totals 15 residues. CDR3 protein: CASSSSGLGQETQYF. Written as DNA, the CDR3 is TGTGCCAGCAGCTCCTCAGGACTAGGCCAAGAGACCCAGTACTTC.

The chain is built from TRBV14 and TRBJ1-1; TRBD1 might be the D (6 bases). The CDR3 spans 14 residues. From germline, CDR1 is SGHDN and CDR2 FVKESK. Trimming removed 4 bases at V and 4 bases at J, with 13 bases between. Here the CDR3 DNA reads TGTGCCAGCAGCCCAGAGTTCAGGGGCACTGAAGCTTTCTTT. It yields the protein CASSPEFRGTEAFF.

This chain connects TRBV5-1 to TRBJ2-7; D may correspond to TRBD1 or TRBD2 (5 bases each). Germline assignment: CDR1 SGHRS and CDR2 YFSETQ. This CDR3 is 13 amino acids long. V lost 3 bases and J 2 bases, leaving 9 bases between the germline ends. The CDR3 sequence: CASSWGPTYEQYF. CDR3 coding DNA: TGCGCCAGCAGCTGGGGACCCACCTACGAGCAGTACTTC. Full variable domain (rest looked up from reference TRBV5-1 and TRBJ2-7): KAGVTQTPRYLIKTRGQQVTLSCSPISGHRSVSWYQQTPGQGLQFLFEYFSETQRNKGNFPGRFSGRQFSNSRSEMNVSTLELGDSALYLCASSWGPTYEQYFGPGTRLTVT.

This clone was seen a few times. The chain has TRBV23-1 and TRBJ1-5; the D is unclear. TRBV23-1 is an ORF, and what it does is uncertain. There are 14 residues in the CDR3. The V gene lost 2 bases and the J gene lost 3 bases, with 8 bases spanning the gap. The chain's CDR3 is CASSQRKPNQPQHF. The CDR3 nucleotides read TGCGCCAGCAGTCAAAGAAAACCCAATCAGCCCCAGCATTTT.

The CDR3 DNA follows: TGTGCCATCAGTGAGAAGGGAGTCCTGGATACGCAGTATTTT. Amino acid sequence: CAISEKGVLDTQYF. The chain couples TRBV10-3 to TRBJ2-3, with a tentative D call TRBD2 (5 bases). Trimming left V 2 bases short and J 6 bases short, with 12 bases between. Germline V gene sequence: CDR1 ENHRY, CDR2 SYGVKD. CDR3 length equals 14 residues.

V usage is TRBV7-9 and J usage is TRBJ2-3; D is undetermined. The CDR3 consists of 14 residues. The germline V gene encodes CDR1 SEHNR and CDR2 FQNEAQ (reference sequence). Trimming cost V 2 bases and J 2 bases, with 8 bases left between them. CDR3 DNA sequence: TGTGCCAGCAGCTTACTCCAGGACACAGATACGCAGTATTTT. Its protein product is CASSLLQDTDTQYF. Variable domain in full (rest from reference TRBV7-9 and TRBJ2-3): DTGVSQNPRHKITKRGQNVTFRCDPISEHNRLYWYRQTLGQGPEFLTYFQNEAQLEKSRLLSDRFSAERPKGSFSTLEIQRTEQGDSAMYLCASSLLQDTDTQYFGPGTRLTVL.

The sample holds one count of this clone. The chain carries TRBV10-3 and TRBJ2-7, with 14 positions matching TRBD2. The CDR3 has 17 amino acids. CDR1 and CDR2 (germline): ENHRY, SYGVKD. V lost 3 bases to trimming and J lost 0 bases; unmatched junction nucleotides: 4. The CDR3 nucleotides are TGTGCCATCAGTGAATTCGGGACTAGCGGGAGCTCCTACGAGCAGTACTTC. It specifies CAISEFGTSGSSYEQYF.

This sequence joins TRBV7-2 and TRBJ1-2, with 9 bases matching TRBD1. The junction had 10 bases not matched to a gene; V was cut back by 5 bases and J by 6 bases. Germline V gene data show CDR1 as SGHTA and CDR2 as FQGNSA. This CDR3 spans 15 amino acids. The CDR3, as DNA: TGTGCCAGCAGCATCCGTAGGACAGGGGAGGATGGCTACACCTTC. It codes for CASSIRRTGEDGYTF.

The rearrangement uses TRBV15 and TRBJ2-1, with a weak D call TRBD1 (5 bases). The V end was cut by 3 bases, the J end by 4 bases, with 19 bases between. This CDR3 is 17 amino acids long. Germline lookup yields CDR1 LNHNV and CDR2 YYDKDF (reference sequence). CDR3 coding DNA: TGTGCCACCAGCAGCCCAACCAGGGTTGGCCTTTACAATGAGCAGTTCTTC. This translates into CATSSPTRVGLYNEQFF.

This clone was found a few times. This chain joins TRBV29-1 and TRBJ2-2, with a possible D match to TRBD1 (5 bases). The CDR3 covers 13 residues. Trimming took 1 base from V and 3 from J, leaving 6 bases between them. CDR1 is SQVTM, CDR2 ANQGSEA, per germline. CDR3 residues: CSVEGGYTGELFF. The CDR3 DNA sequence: TGCAGCGTTGAAGGGGGCTACACCGGGGAGCTGTTTTTT.

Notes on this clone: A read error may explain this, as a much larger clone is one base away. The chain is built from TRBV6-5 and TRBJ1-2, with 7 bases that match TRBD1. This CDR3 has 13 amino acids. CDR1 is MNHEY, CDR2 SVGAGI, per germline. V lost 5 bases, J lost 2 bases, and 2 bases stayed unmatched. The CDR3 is CASSRDSNYGYTF. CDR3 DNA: TGTGCCAGCAGTCGGGACAGCAACTATGGCTACACCTTC.

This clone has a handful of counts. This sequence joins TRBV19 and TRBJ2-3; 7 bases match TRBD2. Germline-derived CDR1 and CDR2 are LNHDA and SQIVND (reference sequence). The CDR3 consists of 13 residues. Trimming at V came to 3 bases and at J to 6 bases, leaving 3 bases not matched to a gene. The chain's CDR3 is CASSILLADTQYF. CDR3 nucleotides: TGTGCCAGTAGTATCCTACTAGCGGATACGCAGTATTTT.

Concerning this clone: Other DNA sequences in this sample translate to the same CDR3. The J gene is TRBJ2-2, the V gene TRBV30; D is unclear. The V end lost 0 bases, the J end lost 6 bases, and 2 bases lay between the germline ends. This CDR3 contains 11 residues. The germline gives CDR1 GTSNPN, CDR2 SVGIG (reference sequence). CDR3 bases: TGTGCCTGGAGTGTATCCGGGGAGCTGTTTTTT. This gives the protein CAWSVSGELFF.

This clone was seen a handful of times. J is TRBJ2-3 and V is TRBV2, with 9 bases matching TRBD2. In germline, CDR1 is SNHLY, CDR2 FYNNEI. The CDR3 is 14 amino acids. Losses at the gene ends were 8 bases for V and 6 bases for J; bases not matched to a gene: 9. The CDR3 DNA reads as TGTGCCAGCGCGGGAGGGCCATTTCTGGATACGCAGTATTTT. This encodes CASAGGPFLDTQYF.

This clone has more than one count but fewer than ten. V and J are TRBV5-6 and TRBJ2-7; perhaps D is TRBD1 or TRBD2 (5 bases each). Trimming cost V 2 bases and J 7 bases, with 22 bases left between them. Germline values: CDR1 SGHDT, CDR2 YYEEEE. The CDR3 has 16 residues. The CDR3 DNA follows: TGTGCCAGCAGCTTCGTAATCGGGACGGCGATGGGGGAGCAGTACTTC. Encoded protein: CASSFVIGTAMGEQYF.

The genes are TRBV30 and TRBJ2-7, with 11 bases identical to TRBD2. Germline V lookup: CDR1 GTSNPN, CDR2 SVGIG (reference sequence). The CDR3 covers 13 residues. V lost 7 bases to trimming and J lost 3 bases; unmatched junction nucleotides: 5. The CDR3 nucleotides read TGTGCCTCACTAGCGGGAGAGGGCTACGAGCAGTACTTC. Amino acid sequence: CASLAGEGYEQYF.

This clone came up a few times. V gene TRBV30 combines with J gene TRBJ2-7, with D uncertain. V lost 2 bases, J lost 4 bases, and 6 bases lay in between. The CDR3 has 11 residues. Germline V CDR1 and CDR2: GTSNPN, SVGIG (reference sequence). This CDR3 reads CAWSFRYEQYF. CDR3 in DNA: TGTGCCTGGAGTTTCAGGTACGAGCAGTACTTC.

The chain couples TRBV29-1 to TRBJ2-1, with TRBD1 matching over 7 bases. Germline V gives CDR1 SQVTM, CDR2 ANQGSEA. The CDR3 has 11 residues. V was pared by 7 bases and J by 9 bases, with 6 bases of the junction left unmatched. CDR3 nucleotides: TGCAGCGCCCAGGGACAGACTGAGCAGTTCTTC. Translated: CSAQGQTEQFF.

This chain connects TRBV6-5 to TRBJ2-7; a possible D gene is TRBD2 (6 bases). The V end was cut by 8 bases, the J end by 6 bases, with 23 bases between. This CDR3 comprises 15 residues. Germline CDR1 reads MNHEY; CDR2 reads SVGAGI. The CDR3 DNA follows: TGTGCCAGCGGTAAATCAGGAGGGCGTTCTGGCGAGCAGTACTTC. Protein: CASGKSGGRSGEQYF.

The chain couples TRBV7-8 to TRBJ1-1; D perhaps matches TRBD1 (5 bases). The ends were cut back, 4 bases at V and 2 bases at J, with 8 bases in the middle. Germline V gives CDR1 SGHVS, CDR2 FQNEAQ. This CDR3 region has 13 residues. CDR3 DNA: TGTGCCAGCAGCTCTAGGGGAAACACTGAAGCTTTCTTT. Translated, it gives CASSSRGNTEAFF.